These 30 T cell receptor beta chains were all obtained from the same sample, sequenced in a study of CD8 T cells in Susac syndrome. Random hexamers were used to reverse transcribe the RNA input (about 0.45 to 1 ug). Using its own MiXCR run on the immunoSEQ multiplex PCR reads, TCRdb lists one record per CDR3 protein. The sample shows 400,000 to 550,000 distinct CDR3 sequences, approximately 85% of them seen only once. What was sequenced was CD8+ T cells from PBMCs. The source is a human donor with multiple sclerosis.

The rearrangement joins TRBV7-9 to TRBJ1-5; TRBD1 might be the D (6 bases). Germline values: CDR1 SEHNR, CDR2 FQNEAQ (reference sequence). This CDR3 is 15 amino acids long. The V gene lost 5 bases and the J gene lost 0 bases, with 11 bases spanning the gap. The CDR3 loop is CASSTSDSSNQPQHF. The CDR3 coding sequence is TGTGCCAGCAGCACCTCGGACAGTAGCAATCAGCCCCAGCATTTT. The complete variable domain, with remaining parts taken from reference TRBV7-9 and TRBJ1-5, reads DTGVSQNPRHKITKRGQNVTFRCDPISEHNRLYWYRQTLGQGPEFLTYFQNEAQLEKSRLLSDRFSAERPKGSFSTLEIQRTEQGDSAMYLCASSTSDSSNQPQHFGDGTRLSIL.

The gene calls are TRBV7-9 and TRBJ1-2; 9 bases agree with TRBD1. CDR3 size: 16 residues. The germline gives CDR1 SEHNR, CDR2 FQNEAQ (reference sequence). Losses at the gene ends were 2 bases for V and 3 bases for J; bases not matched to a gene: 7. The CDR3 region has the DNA TGTGCCAGCAGCTTACCGGGACAGGGAGAGGACTATGGCTACACCTTC. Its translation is CASSLPGQGEDYGYTF.

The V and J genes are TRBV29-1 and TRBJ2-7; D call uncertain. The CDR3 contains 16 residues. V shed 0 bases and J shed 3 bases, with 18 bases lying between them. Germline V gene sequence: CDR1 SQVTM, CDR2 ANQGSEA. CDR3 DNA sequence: TGCAGCGTTGAAGATGGGAACACTATGAAAGGCTACGAGCAGTACTTC. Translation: CSVEDGNTMKGYEQYF.

CDR3 coding DNA: TGTGCCAGCAGTTCGGAAAGGGGGACACAGCCCCTCTACGAGCAGTACTTC. Its translation is CASSSERGTQPLYEQYF. The rearrangement joins TRBV28 to TRBJ2-7; a weak D match, TRBD1 (6 bases). This CDR3 region has 17 residues. The V gene's germline CDR1 is MDHEN and CDR2 SYDVKM. The V gene lost 4 bases and the J gene lost 3 bases, with 22 bases spanning the gap. Complete variable domain (other parts from reference TRBV28 and TRBJ2-7): DVKVTQSSRYLVKRTGEKVFLECVQDMDHENMFWYRQDPGLGLRLIYFSYDVKMKEKGDIPEGYSVSREKKERFSLILESASTNQTSMYLCASSSERGTQPLYEQYFGPGTRLTVT.

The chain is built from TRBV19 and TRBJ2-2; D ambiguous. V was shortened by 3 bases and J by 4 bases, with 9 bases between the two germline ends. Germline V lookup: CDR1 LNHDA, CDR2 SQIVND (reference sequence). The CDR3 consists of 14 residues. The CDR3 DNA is TGTGCCAGTAGTATGTCCCGCACCACCGGGGAGCTGTTTTTT. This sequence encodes CASSMSRTTGELFF.

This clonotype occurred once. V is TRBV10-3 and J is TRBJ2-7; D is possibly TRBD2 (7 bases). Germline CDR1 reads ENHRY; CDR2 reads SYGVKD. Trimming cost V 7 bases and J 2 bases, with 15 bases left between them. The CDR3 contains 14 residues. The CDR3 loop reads CAIKGEGGTYEQYF. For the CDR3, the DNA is TGTGCCATCAAAGGTGAGGGGGGGACCTACGAGCAGTACTTC.

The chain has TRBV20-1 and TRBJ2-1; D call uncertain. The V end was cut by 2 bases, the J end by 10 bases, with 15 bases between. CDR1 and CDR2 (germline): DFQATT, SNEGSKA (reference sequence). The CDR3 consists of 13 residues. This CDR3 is CSARLYEREEQFF. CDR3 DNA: TGCAGTGCTAGATTATATGAGCGCGAAGAGCAGTTCTTC.

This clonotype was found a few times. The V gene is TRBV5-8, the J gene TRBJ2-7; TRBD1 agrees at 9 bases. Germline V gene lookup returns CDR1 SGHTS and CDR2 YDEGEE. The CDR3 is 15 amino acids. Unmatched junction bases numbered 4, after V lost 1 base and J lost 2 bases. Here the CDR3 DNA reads TGTGCCAGCAGCTTGTGGGGACAGGGCACCTACGAGCAGTACTTC. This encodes CASSLWGQGTYEQYF. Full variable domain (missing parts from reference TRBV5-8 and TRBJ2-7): EAGVTQSPTHLIKTRGQQATLRCSPISGHTSVYWYQQALGLGLQFLLWYDEGEERNRGNFPPRFSGRQFPNYSSELNVNALELEDSALYLCASSLWGQGTYEQYFGPGTRLTVT.

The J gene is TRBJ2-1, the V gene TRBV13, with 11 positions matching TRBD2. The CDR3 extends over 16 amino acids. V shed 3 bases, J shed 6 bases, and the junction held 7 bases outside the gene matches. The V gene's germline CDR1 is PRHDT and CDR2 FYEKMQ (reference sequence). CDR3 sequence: CASSFVTSGVRNEQFF. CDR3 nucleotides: TGTGCCAGCAGCTTCGTGACTAGCGGGGTCCGCAATGAGCAGTTCTTC. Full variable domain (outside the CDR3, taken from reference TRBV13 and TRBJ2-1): AAGVIQSPRHLIKEKRETATLKCYPIPRHDTVYWYQQGPGQDPQFLISFYEKMQSDKGSIPDRFSAQQFSDYHSELNMSSLELGDSALYFCASSFVTSGVRNEQFFGPGTRLTVL.

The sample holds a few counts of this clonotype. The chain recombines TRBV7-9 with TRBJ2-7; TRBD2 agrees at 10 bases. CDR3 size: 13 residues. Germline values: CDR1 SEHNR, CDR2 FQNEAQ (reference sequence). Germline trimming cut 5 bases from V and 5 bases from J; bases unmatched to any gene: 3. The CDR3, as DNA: TGTGCCAGCAGCACGGGACTAGCGAACGAGCAGTACTTC. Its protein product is CASSTGLANEQYF.

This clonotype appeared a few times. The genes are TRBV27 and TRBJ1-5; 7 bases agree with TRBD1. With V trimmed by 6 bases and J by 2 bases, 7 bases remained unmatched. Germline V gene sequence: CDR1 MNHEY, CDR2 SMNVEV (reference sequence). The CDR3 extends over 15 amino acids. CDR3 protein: CASSRRQGGNQPQHF. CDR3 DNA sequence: TGTGCCAGCAGCCGGAGACAGGGAGGCAATCAGCCCCAGCATTTT.

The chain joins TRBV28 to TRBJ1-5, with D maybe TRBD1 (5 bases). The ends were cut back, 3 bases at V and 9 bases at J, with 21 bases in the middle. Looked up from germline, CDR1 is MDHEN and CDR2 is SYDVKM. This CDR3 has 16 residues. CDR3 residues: CASSFGVTGDLGPQHF. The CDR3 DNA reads TGTGCCAGCAGTTTCGGGGTAACGGGGGATCTGGGGCCCCAGCATTTT.

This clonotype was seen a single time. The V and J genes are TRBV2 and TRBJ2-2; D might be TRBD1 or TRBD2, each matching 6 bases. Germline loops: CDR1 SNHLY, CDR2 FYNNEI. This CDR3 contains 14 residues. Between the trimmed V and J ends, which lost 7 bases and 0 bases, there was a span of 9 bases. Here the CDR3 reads CASTGGTNTGELFF. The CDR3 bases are TGTGCCAGCACCGGGGGCACGAACACCGGGGAGCTGTTTTTT.

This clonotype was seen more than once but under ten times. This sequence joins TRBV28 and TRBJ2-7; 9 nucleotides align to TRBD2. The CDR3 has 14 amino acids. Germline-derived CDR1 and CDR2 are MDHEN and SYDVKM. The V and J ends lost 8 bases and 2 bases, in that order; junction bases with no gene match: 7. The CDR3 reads CASGVAGVTYEQYF. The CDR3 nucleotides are TGTGCCAGCGGGGTAGCGGGAGTTACCTACGAGCAGTACTTC.

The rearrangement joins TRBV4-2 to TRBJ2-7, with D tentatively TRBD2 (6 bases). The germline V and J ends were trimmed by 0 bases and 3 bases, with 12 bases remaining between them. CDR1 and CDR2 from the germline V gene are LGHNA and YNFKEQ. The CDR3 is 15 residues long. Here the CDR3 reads CASSQEEGSGYEQYF. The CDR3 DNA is TGTGCCAGCAGCCAAGAGGAGGGGTCCGGCTACGAGCAGTACTTC.

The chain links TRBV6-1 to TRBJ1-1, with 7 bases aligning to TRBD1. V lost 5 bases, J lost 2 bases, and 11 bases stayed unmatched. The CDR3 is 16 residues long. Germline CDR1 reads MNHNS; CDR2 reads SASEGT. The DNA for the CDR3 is TGTGCCAGCAGTCCCCTAACTGGGACAGAAAACACTGAAGCTTTCTTT. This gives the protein CASSPLTGTENTEAFF.

CDR3 amino acids: CASSQDAQGVRYEQYF. The CDR3, as DNA: TGCGCCAGCAGCCAAGATGCGCAGGGGGTAAGGTACGAGCAGTACTTC. V gene TRBV4-1 combines with J gene TRBJ2-7, with 7 bases that match TRBD1. The germline V gene encodes CDR1 MGHRA and CDR2 YSYEKL. The ends lost 0 bases at V and 4 bases at J; junction bases unmatched: 9. The CDR3 has 16 residues.

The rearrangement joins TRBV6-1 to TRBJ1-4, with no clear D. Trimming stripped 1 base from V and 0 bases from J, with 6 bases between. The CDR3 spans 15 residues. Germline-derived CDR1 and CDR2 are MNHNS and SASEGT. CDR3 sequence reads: CASSEGVTTNEKLFF. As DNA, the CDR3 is TGTGCCAGCAGTGAAGGAGTGACAACTAATGAAAAACTGTTTTTT.

CDR3 DNA sequence: TGTGCCAGCAGTGGAGTTATTGGGACAGGGGACCCCTACGAGCAGTACTTC. Protein sequence: CASSGVIGTGDPYEQYF. V and J are TRBV2 and TRBJ2-7, with 10 positions matching TRBD1. The V segment lost 4 bases and the J segment 2 bases; nucleotides outside the gene matches: 11. CDR1 and CDR2 (germline): SNHLY, FYNNEI. This CDR3 is built from 17 residues.

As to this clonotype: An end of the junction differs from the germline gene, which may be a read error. The CDR3 is CAPSRYSF. The CDR3 DNA is TGTGCCCCCTCCCGATATTCCTTC. The J gene is TRBJ2-7, the V gene TRBV27; D ambiguous. Per germline, CDR1 MNHEY and CDR2 SMNVEV (reference sequence). The CDR3 covers 8 residues.

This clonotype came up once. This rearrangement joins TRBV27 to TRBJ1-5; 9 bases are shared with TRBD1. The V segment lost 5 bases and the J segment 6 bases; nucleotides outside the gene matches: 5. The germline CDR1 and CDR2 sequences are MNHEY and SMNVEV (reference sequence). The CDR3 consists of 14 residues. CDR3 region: CASSITGGIQPQHF. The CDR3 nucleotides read TGTGCCAGCAGTATCACAGGGGGCATTCAGCCCCAGCATTTT.

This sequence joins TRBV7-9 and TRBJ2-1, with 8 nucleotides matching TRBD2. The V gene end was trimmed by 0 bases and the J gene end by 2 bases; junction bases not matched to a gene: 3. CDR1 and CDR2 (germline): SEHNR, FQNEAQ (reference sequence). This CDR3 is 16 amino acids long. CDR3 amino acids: CASSLAAGLAYNEQFF. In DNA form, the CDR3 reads TGTGCCAGCAGCTTAGCTGCGGGACTAGCCTACAATGAGCAGTTCTTC.

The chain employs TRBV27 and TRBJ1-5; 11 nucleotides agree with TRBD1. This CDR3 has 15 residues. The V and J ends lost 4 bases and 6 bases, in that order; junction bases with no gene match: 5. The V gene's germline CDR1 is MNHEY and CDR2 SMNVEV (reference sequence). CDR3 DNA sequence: TGTGCCAGCAGTTCCCGGACAGGGGGCATTCAGCCCCAGCATTTT. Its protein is CASSSRTGGIQPQHF.

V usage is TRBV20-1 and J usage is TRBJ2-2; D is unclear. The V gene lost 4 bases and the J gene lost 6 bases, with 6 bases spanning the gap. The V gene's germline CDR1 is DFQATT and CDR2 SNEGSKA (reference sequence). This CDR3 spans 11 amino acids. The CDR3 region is CSAKSAGELFF. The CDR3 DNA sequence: TGCAGTGCTAAGTCTGCCGGGGAGCTGTTTTTT.

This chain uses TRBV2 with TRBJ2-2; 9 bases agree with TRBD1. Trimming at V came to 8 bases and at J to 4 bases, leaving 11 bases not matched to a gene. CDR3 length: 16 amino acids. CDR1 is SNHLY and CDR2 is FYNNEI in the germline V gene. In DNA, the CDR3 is TGTGCCAGCTGGGGGACACAGGGGGCGAGCACCGGGGAGCTGTTTTTT. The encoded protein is CASWGTQGASTGELFF.

CDR3: CASSQENSYEQYF. For the CDR3, the DNA is TGCGCCAGCAGCCAAGAAAACAGCTACGAGCAGTACTTC. J is TRBJ2-7 and V is TRBV4-1, with D unclear. The CDR3 loop spans 13 amino acids. From germline, CDR1 is MGHRA and CDR2 YSYEKL. Trimming took off 0 bases at V and 3 bases at J, with 6 bases between the two ends.

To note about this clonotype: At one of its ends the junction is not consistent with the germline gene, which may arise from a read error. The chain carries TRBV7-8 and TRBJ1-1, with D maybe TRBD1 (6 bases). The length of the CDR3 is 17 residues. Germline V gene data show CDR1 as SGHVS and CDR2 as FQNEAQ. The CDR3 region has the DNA TGTGCCAGCCGCTTGCCCCGACAGGTTGATAAGAACACTGAAGCTTTCTTT. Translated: CASRLPRQVDKNTEAFF.

CDR3 DNA sequence: TGCAGCGCCCCTCGTGGGGTTGCCATTCAGTACTTC. This gives the protein CSAPRGVAIQYF. The genes are TRBV29-1 and TRBJ2-4; D uncertain. The length of the CDR3 is 12 residues. V dropped 7 bases and J dropped 9 bases, with 16 bases sitting between them. Germline CDR1 reads SQVTM; CDR2 reads ANQGSEA.

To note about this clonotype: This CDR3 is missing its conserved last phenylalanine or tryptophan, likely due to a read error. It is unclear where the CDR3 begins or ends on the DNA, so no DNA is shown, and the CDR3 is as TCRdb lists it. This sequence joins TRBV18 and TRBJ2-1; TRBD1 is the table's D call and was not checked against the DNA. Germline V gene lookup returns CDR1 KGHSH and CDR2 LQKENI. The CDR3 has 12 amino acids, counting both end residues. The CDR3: CASSPRHSPGAV.

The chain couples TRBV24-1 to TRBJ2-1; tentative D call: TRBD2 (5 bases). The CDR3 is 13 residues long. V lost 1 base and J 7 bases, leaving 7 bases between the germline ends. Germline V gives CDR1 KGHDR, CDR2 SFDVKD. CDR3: CATSDLRGNEQFF. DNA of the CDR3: TGTGCCACCAGTGATTTAAGAGGGAATGAGCAGTTCTTC.